Given below is one T cell receptor beta chain in context. The antigen is not known. CDR1 is SGHRS, CDR2 YFSETQ, per germline. The CDR3 loop spans 19 amino acids. Trimming shortened V by 4 bases and J by 6 bases, and 30 bases separated the two germline ends. This sample stems from a study of shared clonotypes between healthy human individuals. Whole-study findings and limits: Enrolling few donors narrowed the genetic and exposure-history diversity that was represented.

CD45RO-negative, CCR7-positively selected cells formed the naive CD8 fraction, excluding terminally differentiated effector memory CD45RA+ cells. Within Nashville, Tennessee resided all donors, each a Caucasian adult. Sorted-subset replicate PCRs used about 200 ng DNA, around 27,000 T cell genomes. Method: immunoSEQ multiplex PCR; TCRdb's copy keeps in-frame clones and lacks some. The sample includes about 680,000 clones, 92% of them seen just once. This receptor was identified in a man aged 30 to 45 in good health. What was sequenced was naive CD8+ T cells sorted from blood. The chain carries TRBV5-1 and TRBJ2-3; D is possibly TRBD2 (6 bases). CDR3 amino acids: CASSTPGGLAELGVDTQYF. CDR3 DNA: TGCGCCAGCAGCACCCCCGGCGGCTTAGCGGAGCTAGGGGTCGATACGCAGTATTTT.